These 8 T cell receptor beta chains were sequenced from one sample in a study of shared clonotypes between healthy human individuals. The repertoire was sequenced with immunoSEQ multiplex PCR; TCRdb's copy has only in-frame clones and lacks some. The sample carries about 2.5 million clones, around 92% recorded once. The specimen sequenced was naive CD4+ T cells from PBMCs. Subset specified: CD45RA+ positively selected. All receptors derive from a man aged 18 to 35 in good health. Some clones in this sample may be carry-over from other donors' samples.

The chain combines TRBV5-4 with TRBJ2-3; 8 nucleotides line up with TRBD1. Trimming removed 4 bases from V and 0 bases from J; junction bases left unmatched: 4. This CDR3 spans 15 amino acids. Per germline, CDR1 SGHNT and CDR2 YYREEE (reference sequence). The CDR3 protein is CASSQGAGSTDTQYF. CDR3 sequence (DNA): TGTGCCAGCAGCCAGGGGGCGGGGAGCACAGATACGCAGTATTTT.

This clone was picked up one time. The chain is built from TRBV14 and TRBJ2-7; D is possibly TRBD2 (6 bases). The V and J ends lost 5 bases and 4 bases respectively, with 6 bases between them. The CDR3 is 11 residues long. From germline, CDR1 is SGHDN and CDR2 FVKESK. In nucleotides, the CDR3 is TGTGCCAGCAGCGCGGGATACGAGCAGTACTTC. It yields the protein CASSAGYEQYF.

This clone was seen once. The genes are TRBV18 and TRBJ2-1; D possibly corresponds to TRBD1 (6 bases). Germline V gives CDR1 KGHSH, CDR2 LQKENI. This CDR3 has 16 amino acids. The germline V and J ends were trimmed by 1 base and 1 base, with 11 bases remaining between them. Written as DNA, the CDR3 is TGTGCCAGCTCACCACAGGGGGATTTGTCCTACAATGAGCAGTTCTTC. As protein: CASSPQGDLSYNEQFF.

This sequence joins TRBV9 and TRBJ2-7; 7 bases fit TRBD2. Germline assignment: CDR1 SGDLS and CDR2 YYNGEE. CDR3 length: 16 residues. After removal of 3 bases from V and 6 bases from J, the junction contained 15 bases not matched to a gene. The CDR3 coding sequence is TGTGCCAGCAGCGGGGCCCTAGCGGAGACTCCCCCCGAGCAGTACTTC. Amino acid sequence: CASSGALAETPPEQYF.

Turning to this clone: Other DNA sequences in this sample translate to the same CDR3. The chain carries TRBV28 and TRBJ2-7; 10 bases are a match to TRBD1. J was trimmed by 4 bases and V by 6 bases; bases with no gene match: 3. Germline CDR1 and CDR2: MDHEN and SYDVKM. The CDR3 is 13 residues long. The CDR3: CASRGQGTYEQYF. In DNA, the CDR3 is TGTGCCAGCAGGGGACAGGGGACTTACGAGCAGTACTTC.

The V and J genes are TRBV28 and TRBJ1-5; a possible D gene is TRBD1 (6 bases). Germline V gene sequence: CDR1 MDHEN, CDR2 SYDVKM. Trimming cost V 6 bases and J 6 bases, with 18 bases left between them. The CDR3 extends over 15 amino acids. The DNA of the CDR3 is TGTGCCAGCAGCGGAGGGGGAGGTAGTGGTCAGCCCCAGCATTTT. The encoded protein is CASSGGGGSGQPQHF.

The chain joins TRBV5-1 to TRBJ2-6; no definite D call. There are 14 residues in the CDR3. The V end lost 6 bases, the J end lost 0 bases, and 7 bases lay between the germline ends. CDR1 and CDR2 (germline): SGHRS, YFSETQ. The chain's CDR3 is CASTLLSGANVLTF. CDR3 bases: TGCGCCAGCACCTTACTCTCTGGGGCCAACGTCCTGACTTTC.

The CDR3 sequence: CATSLPAGDTQYF. The CDR3 DNA reads as TGTGCCACCTCTCTTCCGGCGGGAGATACGCAGTATTTT. The chain couples TRBV5-4 to TRBJ2-3; the D gene is possibly TRBD2 (5 bases). V lost 9 bases to trimming and J lost 5 bases, with 16 bases between them. The CDR3 runs 13 residues. Germline CDR1 and CDR2: SGHNT and YYREEE (reference sequence).